The 17 T cell receptor beta chains below all came from one sample that was sequenced in a study of metastatic and nonmetastatic thyroid tumors. Ahead of thyroid surgery, no patient had received treatment of any kind. TCRdb reanalyzed the PCR reads with MiXCR. Of over 55,000 clones in the sample, almost 30% were seen once. Sequences were obtained from blood. Receptors were obtained from a female donor with papillary thyroid cancer or a benign thyroid nodule (not recorded which). Some clones in this sample may be carry-over from other donors' samples.

This clone was found a few times. J is TRBJ1-1 and V is TRBV6-6; D is undetermined. CDR1 MNHNY and CDR2 SVGAGI come from the germline V gene (reference sequence). There are 15 residues in the CDR3. V was shortened by 2 bases and J by 4 bases, with 14 bases between the two germline ends. The CDR3 DNA reads TGTGCCAGCAGTTACGGACCAGTGCGACGCACTGAAGCTTTCTTT. Protein: CASSYGPVRRTEAFF.

This clone appeared once. The chain links TRBV5-5 to TRBJ2-7; TRBD2 might be the D (5 bases). Germline CDR1 reads SGHKS; CDR2 reads YYEKEE (reference sequence). The CDR3 is 13 residues long. V shed 5 bases and J shed 5 bases, with 14 bases lying between them. Written as DNA, the CDR3 is TGTGCCAGCAGTCAACTGCTAGCCCACGAGCAGTACTTC. Translated: CASSQLLAHEQYF.

This clone has more than one count but fewer than ten. The chain combines TRBV5-1 with TRBJ2-1; D remains ambiguous. This CDR3 has 13 amino acids. Looked up from germline, CDR1 is SGHRS and CDR2 is YFSETQ. V was shortened by 3 bases and J by 2 bases, with 6 bases between the two germline ends. The CDR3 DNA follows: TGCGCCAGCAGCTCCCCCCCCTACAATGAGCAGTTCTTC. The encoded protein is CASSSPPYNEQFF.

This clone was detected a few times. The rearrangement joins TRBV6-1 to TRBJ1-2; 10 bases align to TRBD1. The CDR3 sequence is 14 residues long. CDR1 and CDR2 (germline): MNHNS, SASEGT. V was clipped by 4 bases and J by 6 bases; unmatched bases: 5. CDR3 residues: CASSGQGASDGYTF. The CDR3 DNA reads as TGTGCCAGCAGTGGACAGGGGGCTAGTGATGGCTACACCTTC.

In its sample, this clone ranks as medium-sized. The chain joins TRBV4-3 to TRBJ2-2; D unresolved. Germline values: CDR1 LGHNA, CDR2 YSLEER. The CDR3 length is 14 residues. The V and J ends lost 4 bases and 8 bases respectively, with 14 bases between them. The CDR3 coding sequence is TGCGCCAGCAGCCTAAACCCAAATGGGGGGGAGCTGTTTTTT. This sequence encodes CASSLNPNGGELFF.

This chain links TRBV6-1 with TRBJ2-2; no reliable D call. The V gene's germline CDR1 is MNHNS and CDR2 SASEGT. CDR3 length: 14 residues. Trimming pared 3 bases from V and 1 base from J, leaving 6 bases between. In DNA, the CDR3 is TGTGCCAGCAGTGAGCCAGGGAACACCGGGGAGCTGTTTTTT. Its translation: CASSEPGNTGELFF.

This chain connects TRBV5-1 to TRBJ1-1, with 11 bases identical to TRBD1. V lost 0 bases, J lost 8 bases, and 6 bases stayed unmatched. Germline CDR1 reads SGHRS; CDR2 reads YFSETQ. This CDR3 comprises 15 residues. CDR3 nucleotide sequence: TGCGCCAGCAGCTTGGGAGTGGGACAGGGGGTGGAAGCTTTCTTT. Amino acids: CASSLGVGQGVEAFF.

This rearrangement joins TRBV6-2 or TRBV6-3 to TRBJ2-7; 8 bases line up with TRBD1. The germline V gene has CDR1 MNHEY and CDR2 SVGEGT. The V gene end was trimmed by 2 bases and the J gene end by 13 bases; junction bases not matched to a gene: 7. CDR3 length: 12 amino acids. The CDR3 DNA is TGTGCCAGCAGTTACGCGGACAGGGTACCTTACTTC. It is translated as CASSYADRVPYF.

In its sample, this clone ranks as medium-sized. The chain combines TRBV20-1 with TRBJ1-2; D is ambiguous. The germline gives CDR1 DFQATT, CDR2 SNEGSKA (reference sequence). The CDR3 contains 13 residues. The V gene lost 6 bases and the J gene lost 2 bases, with 13 bases spanning the gap. In DNA form, the CDR3 reads TGCAGTGCGAGACGGACGGGGAACTATGGCTACACCTTC. Translating it yields CSARRTGNYGYTF.

This clone is judged medium-sized (0.01 to 0.1%). V is TRBV28 and J is TRBJ1-2; 7 nucleotides align to TRBD1. Germline V gene sequence: CDR1 MDHEN, CDR2 SYDVKM. This CDR3 spans 13 amino acids. V lost 10 bases, J lost 0 bases, and 5 bases stayed unmatched. The CDR3 spells CAISTGANYGYTF. DNA of the CDR3: TGTGCCATCTCAACAGGGGCTAACTATGGCTACACCTTC.

The chain combines TRBV9 with TRBJ1-2; 7 bases line up with TRBD1. The CDR3 has 14 residues. Looked up from germline, CDR1 is SGDLS and CDR2 is YYNGEE. Trimming took 4 bases from V and 2 from J; bases not matched to a gene: 5. In DNA form, the CDR3 reads TGTGCCAGCAGCTTCGGGACAGCAAACTATGGCTACACCTTC. Protein: CASSFGTANYGYTF. Filled out from reference TRBV9 and TRBJ1-2, the complete variable domain reads DSGVTQTPKHLITATGQRVTLRCSPRSGDLSVYWYQQSLDQGLQFLIQYYNGEERAKGNILERFSAQQFPDLHSELNLSSLELGDSALYFCASSFGTANYGYTFGSGTRLTVV.

The chain uses TRBV5-1 and TRBJ2-1, with D possibly being TRBD2 (5 bases). Germline CDR1 and CDR2: SGHRS and YFSETQ. The CDR3 is 16 amino acids. V was clipped by 0 bases and J by 1 base, with 11 bases between them. CDR3 sequence: CASSLAGGPSYNEQFF. DNA for the CDR3: TGCGCCAGCAGCTTGGCCGGCGGGCCTTCCTACAATGAGCAGTTCTTC. Complete variable domain (other parts from reference TRBV5-1 and TRBJ2-1): KAGVTQTPRYLIKTRGQQVTLSCSPISGHRSVSWYQQTPGQGLQFLFEYFSETQRNKGNFPGRFSGRQFSNSRSEMNVSTLELGDSALYLCASSLAGGPSYNEQFFGPGTRLTVL.

The table lists this clone with a few counts. V and J are TRBV7-2 and TRBJ1-2; D unresolved. This CDR3 has 13 amino acids. Trimming pared 2 bases from V and 3 bases from J, leaving 7 bases between. Germline V gives CDR1 SGHTA, CDR2 FQGNSA. This CDR3 reads CASSLKAHYGYTF. CDR3 DNA sequence: TGTGCCAGCAGCTTAAAGGCCCACTATGGCTACACCTTC.

This clone was seen at least ten times. The sample holds other DNA sequences that translate to the same CDR3. V is TRBV28 and J is TRBJ1-1; tentative D call: TRBD1 (5 bases). The ends were cut back, 1 base at V and 0 bases at J, with 12 bases in the middle. The CDR3 consists of 16 residues. Germline CDR1 MDHEN, CDR2 SYDVKM. The CDR3 DNA is TGTGCCAGCAGTTTATCACCAGGGTCGATGAACACTGAAGCTTTCTTT. It encodes CASSLSPGSMNTEAFF.

This chain links TRBV28 with TRBJ2-5; D is tentatively TRBD1 or TRBD2 (6 bases each). CDR3 length equals 14 residues. Germline CDR1 and CDR2: MDHEN and SYDVKM. Trimming took 6 bases from V and 5 from J, leaving 16 bases between them. The CDR3 sequence is CASSPGAVEETQYF. The DNA of the CDR3 is TGTGCCAGCAGCCCGGGGGCAGTAGAGGAGACCCAGTACTTC.

This clone was seen more than once but under ten times. The gene calls are TRBV6-1 and TRBJ2-7; 8 bases match TRBD1. The CDR3 spans 14 residues. Looked up from germline, CDR1 is MNHNS and CDR2 is SASEGT. V trimming: 6 bases; J trimming: 3 bases; junction bases outside the gene matches: 7. The CDR3 loop reads CASRPIGQGYEQYF. The CDR3, as DNA: TGTGCCAGCAGACCCATAGGACAGGGCTACGAGCAGTACTTC.

To note about this clone: One end of the junction is discordant with germline, which a read error may explain. The sample holds other DNA sequences that translate to the same CDR3. The chain has TRBV19 and TRBJ2-1; 9 bases align to TRBD1. This CDR3 is built from 14 residues. Germline V gene sequence: CDR1 LNHDA, CDR2 SQIVND (reference sequence). CDR3 sequence: CASTRTGENNEQFF. DNA of the CDR3: TGTGCCAGTACCAGGACAGGGGAAAACAATGAGCAGTTCTTT. Full variable domain (rest looked up from reference TRBV19 and TRBJ2-1): DGGITQSPKYLFRKEGQNVTLSCEQNLNHDAMYWYRQDPGQGLRLIYYSQIVNDFQKGDIAEGYSVSREKKESFPLTVTSAQKNPTAFYLCASTRTGENNEQFFGPGTRLTVL.